This record looks at one TCR beta chain sequence and its context. Sequenced by immunoSEQ multiplex PCR; TCRdb stores in-frame clones only, minus some. This sample yields about 22,000 clones, of which about 90% are seen a single time; about 8% belongs to the top ten. This specimen comes from a study of T cell changes during pregnancy in multiple sclerosis. The CDR3 contains 14 residues. Looked up from germline, CDR1 is PRHDT and CDR2 is FYEKMQ (reference sequence). Losses at the gene ends were 6 bases for V and 4 bases for J; bases not matched to a gene: 5. The rearrangement uses TRBV13 and TRBJ1-4; 7 nucleotides match TRBD1. The source was CD8+ T cells from peripheral blood mononuclear cells, collected after pregnancy. This receptor was identified in a female donor with multiple sclerosis, enrolled in a pregnancy study. The CDR3 is CASSGGQHNEKLFF. CDR3 DNA: TGTGCCAGCAGTGGGGGACAGCATAATGAAAAACTGTTTTTT.